Sequencing of this T cell receptor beta chain was carried out in a study of cytomegalovirus exposure and HLA in healthy donors. The PCR used 60 Vbeta and 13 Jbeta primers. Profiling relied on immunoSEQ multiplex PCR, and the TCRdb table lists in-frame clones only, not all of them. The table shows 100,000 to 150,000 clones, with approximately 83% occurring only once. The CDR3 is 12 residues long. Trimming removed 7 bases at V and 7 bases at J, with 10 bases between. CDR1 is SEHNR and CDR2 is FQNEAQ in the germline V gene (reference sequence). Comment on this clone: Its cognate antigen is unknown.

Study-wide results and caveats: Within a later analysis, the majority of CMV-associated TCR beta chains appeared HLA-restricted. It was likely that a cluster of highly shared sequence variants was a sequencing artifact. Later analysis associated a missense DCLRE1C variant with TCR beta V- and J-gene trimming.

The J gene is TRBJ2-2, the V gene TRBV7-9, with no clear D. What was sequenced was PBMCs. The sequence derives from a girl aged 2-10 years in good health and CMV-seronegative. CDR3 coding DNA: TGTGCCAGCAACCTAGACGGCGGGGAGCTGTTTTTT. Its translation is CASNLDGGELFF. Full variable domain (outside the CDR3, taken from reference TRBV7-9 and TRBJ2-2): DTGVSQNPRHKITKRGQNVTFRCDPISEHNRLYWYRQTLGQGPEFLTYFQNEAQLEKSRLLSDRFSAERPKGSFSTLEIQRTEQGDSAMYLCASNLDGGELFFGEGSRLTVL.